Sequencing of this T cell receptor (beta chain) was carried out in a study of T-cell memory formation after mild COVID-19. As for the study in general: TCR clusters were mostly confined to one donor each.

For this clonotype: The antigen remains undetermined.

Barcoded TCR alpha and TCR beta cDNA libraries with UMIs came from 5'RACE using constant-segment primers. TCRdb analysed the 5' RACE reads with MiXCR anew, one entry per CDR3 protein. This sample carries approximately 490,000 distinct CDR3 sequences, roughly 20% of them seen once, and the ten largest clones take around 13%. General study findings and limits: Some clones that responded were present in memory (sampled pre-infection), which suggests cross-reactive memory joined.

This receptor was obtained from an adult woman who had mild COVID-19 (a few samples of this study predate the infection). Cell type and time point are not known. Sequencing input: PBMCs or a T cell subset sorted from them (not recorded which).

The CDR3 protein is CASSQRQGTLYGYTF. In DNA, the CDR3 is TGTGCCAGCAGCCAAAGACAGGGGACCCTCTATGGCTACACCTTC. The V call is TRBV14, the J call TRBJ1-2; TRBD1 matches 8 bases. The germline CDR1 and CDR2 sequences are SGHDN and FVKESK. The CDR3 length is 15 residues. Losses at the gene ends were 2 bases for V and 4 bases for J; bases not matched to a gene: 6.